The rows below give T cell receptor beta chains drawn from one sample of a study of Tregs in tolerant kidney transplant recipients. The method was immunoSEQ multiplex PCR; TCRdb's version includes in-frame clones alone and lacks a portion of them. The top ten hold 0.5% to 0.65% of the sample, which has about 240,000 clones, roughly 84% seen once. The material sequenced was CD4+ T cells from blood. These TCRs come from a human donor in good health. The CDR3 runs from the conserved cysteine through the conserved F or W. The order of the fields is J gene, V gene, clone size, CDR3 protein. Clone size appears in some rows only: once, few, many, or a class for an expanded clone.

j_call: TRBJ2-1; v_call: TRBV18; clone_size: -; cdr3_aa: CASSPGDRDEQFF
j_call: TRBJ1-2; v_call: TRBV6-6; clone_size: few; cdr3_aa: CASSYSSGTGDGYTF
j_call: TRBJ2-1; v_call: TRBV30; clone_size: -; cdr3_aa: CAWSGRSSGYSYNEQFF
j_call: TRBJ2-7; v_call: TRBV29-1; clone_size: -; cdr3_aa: CSVLGQGGTYEQYF
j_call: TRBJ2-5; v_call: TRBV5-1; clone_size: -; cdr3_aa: CASSYGGTQETQYF
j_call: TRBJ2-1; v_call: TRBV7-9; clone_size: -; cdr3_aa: CASSLAISGRVGEQFF
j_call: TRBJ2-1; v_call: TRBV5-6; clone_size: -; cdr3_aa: CASSGRDYNEQFF
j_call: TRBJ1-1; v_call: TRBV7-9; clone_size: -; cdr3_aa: CASSPRGGNTEAFF
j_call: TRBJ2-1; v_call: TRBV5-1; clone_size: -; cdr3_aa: CASSLVAGGNNEQFF
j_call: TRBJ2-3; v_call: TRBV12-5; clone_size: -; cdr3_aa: CASGSQPIAGTTLDTQYF
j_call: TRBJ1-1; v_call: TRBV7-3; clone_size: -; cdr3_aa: CASSLYRHTEAFF
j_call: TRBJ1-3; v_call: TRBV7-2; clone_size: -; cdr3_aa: CASSSGSISGNTIYF
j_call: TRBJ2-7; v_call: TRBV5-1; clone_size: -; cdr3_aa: CASSLDQGIYEQYF
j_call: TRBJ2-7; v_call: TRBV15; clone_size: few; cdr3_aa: CATSPGTAEKVYEQYF
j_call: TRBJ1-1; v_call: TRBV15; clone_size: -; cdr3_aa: CATSRAWNTEAFF
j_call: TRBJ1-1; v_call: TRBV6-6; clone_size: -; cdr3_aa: CASRLQGPNTEAFF
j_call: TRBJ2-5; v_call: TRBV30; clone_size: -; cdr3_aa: CALGRGGYQETQYF
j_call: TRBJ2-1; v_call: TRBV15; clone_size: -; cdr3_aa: CATSTQLKSSYNEQFF
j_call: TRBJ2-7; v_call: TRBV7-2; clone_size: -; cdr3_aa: CASSLGHTYEQYF
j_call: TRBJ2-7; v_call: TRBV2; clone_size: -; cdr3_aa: CASSDRGRLGEQYF
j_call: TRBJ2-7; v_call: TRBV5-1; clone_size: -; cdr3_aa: CASSLGDGYEQYF
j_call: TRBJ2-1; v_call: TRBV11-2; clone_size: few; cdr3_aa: CASTGGTGRNEQFF
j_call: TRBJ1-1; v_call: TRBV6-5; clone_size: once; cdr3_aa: CASSLRAATEAFF
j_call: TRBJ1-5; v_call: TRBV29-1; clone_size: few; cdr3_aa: CSVGDGNQPQHF
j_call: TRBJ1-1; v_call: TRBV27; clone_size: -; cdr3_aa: CASSSLQRPGLVF
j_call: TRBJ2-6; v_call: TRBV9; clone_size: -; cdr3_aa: CASSSRAGSGANVLTF
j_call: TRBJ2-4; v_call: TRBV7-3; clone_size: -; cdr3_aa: CASSLVLRSARAKNIQYF
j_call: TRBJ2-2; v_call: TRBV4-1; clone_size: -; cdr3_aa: CASRRTSGGAGELFF
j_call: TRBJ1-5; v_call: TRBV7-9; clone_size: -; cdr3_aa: CASSGKGAGQPQHF
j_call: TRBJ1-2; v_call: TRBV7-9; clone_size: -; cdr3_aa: CASSLGSGNYGYTF
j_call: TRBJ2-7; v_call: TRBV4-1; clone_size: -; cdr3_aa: CASSQEGARLSYEQYF
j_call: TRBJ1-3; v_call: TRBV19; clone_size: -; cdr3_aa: CASSITLRHSGNTIYF
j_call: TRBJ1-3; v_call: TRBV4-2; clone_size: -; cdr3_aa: CASSQAPSGNTIYF
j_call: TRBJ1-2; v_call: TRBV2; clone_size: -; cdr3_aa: CASNQGGWLSNYGYTF
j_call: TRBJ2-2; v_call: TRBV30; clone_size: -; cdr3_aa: CAWSGGALRGGTNTGELFF
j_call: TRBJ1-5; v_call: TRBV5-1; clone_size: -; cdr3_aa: CASSLGEVNQPQHF
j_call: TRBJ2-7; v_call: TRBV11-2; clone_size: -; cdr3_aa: CASSLGLVPTSYEQYF
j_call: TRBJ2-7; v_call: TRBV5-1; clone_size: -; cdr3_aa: CASSLGGVTYEQYF
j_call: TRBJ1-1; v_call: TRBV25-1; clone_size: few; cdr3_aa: CASSESEGRAEAFF
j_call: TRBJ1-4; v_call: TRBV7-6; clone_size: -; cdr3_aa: CASSFSRFTTNEKLLF
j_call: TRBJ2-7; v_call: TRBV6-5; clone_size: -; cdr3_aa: CASSSYARGRDYEQYF
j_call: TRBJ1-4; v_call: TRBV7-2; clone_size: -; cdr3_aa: CASSSDRVSTNEKLFF
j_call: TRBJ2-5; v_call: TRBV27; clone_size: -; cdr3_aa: CASSFARFRETQYF
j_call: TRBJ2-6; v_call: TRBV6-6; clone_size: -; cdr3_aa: CASSSTSGAGANVLTF
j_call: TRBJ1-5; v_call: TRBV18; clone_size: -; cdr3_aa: CASSPMGGNQPQHF